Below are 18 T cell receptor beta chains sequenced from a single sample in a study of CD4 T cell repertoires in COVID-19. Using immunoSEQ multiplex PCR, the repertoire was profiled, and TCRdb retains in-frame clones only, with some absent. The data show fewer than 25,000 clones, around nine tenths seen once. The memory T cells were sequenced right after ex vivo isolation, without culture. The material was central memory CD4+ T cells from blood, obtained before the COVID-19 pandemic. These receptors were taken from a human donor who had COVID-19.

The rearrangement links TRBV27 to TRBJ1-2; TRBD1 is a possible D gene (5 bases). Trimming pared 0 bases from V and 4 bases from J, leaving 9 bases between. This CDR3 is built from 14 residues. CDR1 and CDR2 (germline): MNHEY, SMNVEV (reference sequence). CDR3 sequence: CASSLSGQGYGYTF. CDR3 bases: TGTGCCAGCAGTTTATCCGGCCAGGGCTATGGCTACACCTTC.

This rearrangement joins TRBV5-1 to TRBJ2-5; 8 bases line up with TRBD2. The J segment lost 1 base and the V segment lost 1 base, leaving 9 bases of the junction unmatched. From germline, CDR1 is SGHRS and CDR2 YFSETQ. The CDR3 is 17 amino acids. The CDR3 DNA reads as TGCGCCAGCAGCTTGAAGGGTAGCGGGGCTTTCCAAGAGACCCAGTACTTC. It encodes CASSLKGSGAFQETQYF.

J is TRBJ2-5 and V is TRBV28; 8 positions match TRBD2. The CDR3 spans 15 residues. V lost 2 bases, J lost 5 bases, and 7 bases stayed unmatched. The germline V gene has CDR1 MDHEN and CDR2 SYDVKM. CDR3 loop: CASSLGIPGGETQYF. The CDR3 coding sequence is TGTGCCAGCAGTTTAGGGATTCCGGGAGGGGAGACCCAGTACTTC.

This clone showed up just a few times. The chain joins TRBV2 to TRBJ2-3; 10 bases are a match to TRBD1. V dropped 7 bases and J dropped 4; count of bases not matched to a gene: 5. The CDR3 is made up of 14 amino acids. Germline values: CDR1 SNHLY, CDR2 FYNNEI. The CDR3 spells CASTWDRGADTQYF. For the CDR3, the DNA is TGTGCCAGCACATGGGACAGGGGCGCAGATACGCAGTATTTT.

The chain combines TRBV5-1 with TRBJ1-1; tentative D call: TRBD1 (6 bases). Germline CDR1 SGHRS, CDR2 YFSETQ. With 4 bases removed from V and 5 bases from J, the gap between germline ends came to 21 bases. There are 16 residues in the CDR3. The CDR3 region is CASSPGGMGGRTEAFF. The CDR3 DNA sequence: TGCGCCAGCAGCCCGGGTGGTATGGGGGGGCGAACTGAAGCTTTCTTT.

The chain's CDR3 is CASSFVTSSYEQYF. The CDR3 nucleotides are TGTGCCAGCAGTTTCGTAACAAGCTCCTACGAGCAGTACTTC. The chain carries TRBV27 and TRBJ2-7, with D uncertain. V was trimmed by 3 bases and J by 0 bases, leaving 9 bases between them. There are 14 residues in the CDR3. Germline lookup yields CDR1 MNHEY and CDR2 SMNVEV (reference sequence).

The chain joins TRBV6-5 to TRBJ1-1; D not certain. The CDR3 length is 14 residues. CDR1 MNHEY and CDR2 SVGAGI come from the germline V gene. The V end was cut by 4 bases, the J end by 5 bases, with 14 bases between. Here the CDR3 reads CASSLSQTGTEAFF. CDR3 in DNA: TGTGCCAGCAGTTTAAGCCAAACGGGGACTGAAGCTTTCTTT.

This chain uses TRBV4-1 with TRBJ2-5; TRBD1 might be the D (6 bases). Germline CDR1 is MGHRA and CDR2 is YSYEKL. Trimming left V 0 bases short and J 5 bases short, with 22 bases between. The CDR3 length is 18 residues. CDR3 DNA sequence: TGCGCCAGCAGCCAAGATGGGGCAGGGGCCGCCGGGCGGGAGACCCAGTACTTC. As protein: CASSQDGAGAAGRETQYF.

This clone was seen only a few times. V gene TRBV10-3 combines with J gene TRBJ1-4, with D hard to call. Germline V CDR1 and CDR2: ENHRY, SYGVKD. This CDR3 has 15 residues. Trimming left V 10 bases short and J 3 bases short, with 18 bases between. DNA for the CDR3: TGTGCCACCTCCCCGTCATCGGGTGCTAATGAAAAACTGTTTTTT. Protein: CATSPSSGANEKLFF.

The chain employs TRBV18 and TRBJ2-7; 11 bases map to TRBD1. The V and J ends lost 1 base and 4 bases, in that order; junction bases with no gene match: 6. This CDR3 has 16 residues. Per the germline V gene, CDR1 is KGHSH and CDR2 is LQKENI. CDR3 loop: CASSPLSGQGDYEQYF. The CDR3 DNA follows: TGTGCCAGCTCACCACTATCGGGACAGGGGGATTACGAGCAGTACTTC.

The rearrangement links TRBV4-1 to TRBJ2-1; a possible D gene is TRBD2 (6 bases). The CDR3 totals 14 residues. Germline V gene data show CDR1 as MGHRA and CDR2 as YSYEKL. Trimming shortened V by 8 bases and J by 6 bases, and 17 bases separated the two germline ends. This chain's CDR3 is CASHQVGGPNEQFF. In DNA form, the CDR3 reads TGCGCCAGCCACCAGGTGGGAGGACCCAATGAGCAGTTCTTC.

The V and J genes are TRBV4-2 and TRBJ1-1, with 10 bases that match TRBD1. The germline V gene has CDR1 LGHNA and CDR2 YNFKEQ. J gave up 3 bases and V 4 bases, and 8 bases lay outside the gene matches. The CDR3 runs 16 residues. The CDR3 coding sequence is TGTGCCAGCAGCCCCGGGCCCGGACAGGGGGACACTGAAGCTTTCTTT. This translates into CASSPGPGQGDTEAFF.

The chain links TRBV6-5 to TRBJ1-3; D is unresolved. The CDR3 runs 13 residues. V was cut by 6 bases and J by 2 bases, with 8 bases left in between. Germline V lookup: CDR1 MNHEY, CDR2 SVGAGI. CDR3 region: CASRIRAGNTIYF. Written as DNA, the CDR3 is TGTGCCAGCAGGATCCGGGCTGGAAACACCATATATTTT.

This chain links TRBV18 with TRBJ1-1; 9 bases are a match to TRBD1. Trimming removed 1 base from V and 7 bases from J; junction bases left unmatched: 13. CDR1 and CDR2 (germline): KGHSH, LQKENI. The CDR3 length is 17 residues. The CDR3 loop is CASSPRIRGTGGGEAFF. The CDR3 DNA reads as TGTGCCAGCTCACCACGGATCCGCGGTACAGGGGGCGGTGAAGCTTTCTTT.

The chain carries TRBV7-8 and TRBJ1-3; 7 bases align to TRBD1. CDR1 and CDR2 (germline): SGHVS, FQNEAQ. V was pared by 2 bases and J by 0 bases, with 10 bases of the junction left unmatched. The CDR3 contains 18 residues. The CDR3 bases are TGTGCCAGCAGCTTAAACCCCCTACAGGGGCACTCTGGAAACACCATATATTTT. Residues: CASSLNPLQGHSGNTIYF.

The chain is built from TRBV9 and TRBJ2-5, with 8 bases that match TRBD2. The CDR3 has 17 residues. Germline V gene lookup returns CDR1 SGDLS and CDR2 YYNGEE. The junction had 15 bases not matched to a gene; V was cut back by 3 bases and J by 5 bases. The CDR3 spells CASSASGGSGVVETQYF. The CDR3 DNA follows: TGTGCCAGCAGCGCCTCTGGGGGTAGCGGGGTGGTGGAGACCCAGTACTTC. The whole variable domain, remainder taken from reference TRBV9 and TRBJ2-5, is DSGVTQTPKHLITATGQRVTLRCSPRSGDLSVYWYQQSLDQGLQFLIQYYNGEERAKGNILERFSAQQFPDLHSELNLSSLELGDSALYFCASSASGGSGVVETQYFGPGTRLLVL.

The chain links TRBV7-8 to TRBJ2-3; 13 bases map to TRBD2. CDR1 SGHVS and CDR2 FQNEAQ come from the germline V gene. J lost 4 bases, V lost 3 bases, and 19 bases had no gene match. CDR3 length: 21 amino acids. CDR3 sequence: CASSFSRGLAGYLLEADTQYF. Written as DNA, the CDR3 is TGTGCCAGCAGCTTTTCTAGGGGACTAGCGGGATATCTTCTGGAGGCAGATACGCAGTATTTT.

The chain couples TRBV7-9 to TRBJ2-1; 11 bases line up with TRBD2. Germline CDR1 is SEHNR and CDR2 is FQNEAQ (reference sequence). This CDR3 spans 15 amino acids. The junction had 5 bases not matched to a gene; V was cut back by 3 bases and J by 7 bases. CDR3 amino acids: CASSFIAGGVNEQFF. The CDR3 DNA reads TGTGCCAGCAGCTTCATAGCGGGGGGGGTGAATGAGCAGTTCTTC. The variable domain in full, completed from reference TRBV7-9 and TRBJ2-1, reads DTGVSQNPRHKITKRGQNVTFRCDPISEHNRLYWYRQTLGQGPEFLTYFQNEAQLEKSRLLSDRFSAERPKGSFSTLEIQRTEQGDSAMYLCASSFIAGGVNEQFFGPGTRLTVL.